A selection of T cell receptor beta chains follows, all from one sample in a study of CD8 T cells in Susac syndrome. MiXCR, applied by TCRdb to the immunoSEQ multiplex PCR reads, yields one record per CDR3 protein. Among around 20,000 distinct CDR3 sequences listed, around 95% were seen once. The sample taken for sequencing was CD8+ T cells from PBMCs. Every receptor here comes from a human donor in good health. Both conserved end residues are trimmed from each CDR3. Size values are once, few and many counts, or a class for expanded clones, and some rows have none.

abundance,v_gene,len,j_gene,CDR3aa
NA,TRBV5-1,13,TRBJ2-1,ASSLGRREGNEQF
NA,TRBV2,12,TRBJ2-4,ASSGGGSKNIQY
NA,TRBV3-1,10,TRBJ2-5,ASSANRETQY
NA,TRBV28,15,TRBJ2-5,ASSSRGLAGAQETQY
NA,TRBV27,16,TRBJ2-1,ASSYQIPGQGVPNEQF
once,TRBV27,15,TRBJ1-5,ASSTKGQLYSNQPQH
NA,TRBV29-1,8,TRBJ1-1,SAVLTEAF
NA,TRBV28,14,TRBJ2-3,ASSLPRGQGPDTQY
once,TRBV7-9,11,TRBJ2-1,ASSTTSYNEQF
NA,TRBV7-2,14,TRBJ2-1,ASSRGREPTYNEQF
NA,TRBV11-2,13,TRBJ2-1,ASSTLAGGLDEQF
NA,TRBV29-1,12,TRBJ2-3,SVAGLSIGDTQY
NA,TRBV7-9,15,TRBJ2-3,ASSPALAGVVGDTQY
NA,TRBV12-3/TRBV12-4,11,TRBJ1-4,ASSLNGGERLF
NA,TRBV4-3,11,TRBJ1-2,ASSQGDHYGYT
NA,TRBV3-1,11,TRBJ2-1,ASSHSSYNEQF
NA,TRBV2,9,TRBJ2-3,ASFKEYTQY
NA,TRBV7-9,13,TRBJ2-7,ASSLQGSFTYEQY
NA,TRBV6-1,13,TRBJ2-1,ASSEGRQIVREQF
NA,TRBV29-1,9,TRBJ1-4,SAGQNEKLF
NA,TRBV27,14,TRBJ1-2,ASRPTWGSPDYGYT
NA,TRBV4-3,13,TRBJ2-3,ASSQTFRDTDTQY
NA,TRBV29-1,15,TRBJ2-3,SVEGTDGTTDTDTQY
NA,TRBV12-3/TRBV12-4,12,TRBJ2-2,ASSLWSGTGELF
NA,TRBV27,12,TRBJ1-2,ASSSRGGYYGYT
NA,TRBV7-2,14,TRBJ2-1,ASSLELAGVLGEQF
NA,TRBV7-9,11,TRBJ2-7,ASDDAYAHEQY
NA,TRBV7-3,17,TRBJ2-1,ASSLGVAGSSPFGNEQF
NA,TRBV28,11,TRBJ1-4,ASSPTPYEKLF
NA,TRBV5-1,12,TRBJ2-1,ASSYRRQFNEQF
NA,TRBV28,17,TRBJ2-2,ASSLRFTGLAGPTGELF
NA,TRBV7-2,14,TRBJ2-7,ASSLRGGVAAYEQY
NA,TRBV29-1,14,TRBJ2-1,SVEEYGDKSYNEQF
NA,TRBV20-1,12,TRBJ1-2,SAINRRNNYGYT